The rows below give T cell receptor beta chains drawn from one sample of a study of T-cell reconstitution after alpha-beta-depleted transplantation in children. MiXCR was run by TCRdb on the PCR reads, yielding one entry per CDR3 protein. Counted here are about 18,000 distinct CDR3 sequences, around 5.8% occurring once; the ten biggest clones make up about 6.9%. Material: PBMCs, obtained before TCRalphabeta/CD19-depleted stem cell transplant. The receptors originated from a boy younger than 18 with acute lymphoblastic leukemia, due to receive a stem cell transplant. Both conserved end residues are part of each CDR3. The D gene is left open where the match is weak. The size entry is marked missing in some rows and otherwise reads once, few, many or a size class.

CASSLSTGRETQYF,TGTGCCAGCAGCCTCTCGACAGGGAGAGAGACCCAGTACTTC,TRBD1,medium-sized,TRBJ2-5,TRBV7-2
CASSPWTAEKLFF,TGTGCCAGCAGCCCCTGGACAGCCGAAAAACTGTTTTTT,-,few,TRBJ1-4,TRBV7-2
CASSLSGTVAYEQYF,TGTGCCAGCAGCTTGTCGGGGACAGTTGCCTACGAGCAGTACTTC,TRBD1,-,TRBJ2-7,TRBV5-6
CSAHRQMVTGNTIYF,TGCAGTGCCCATCGGCAGATGGTGACTGGAAACACCATATATTTT,-,many,TRBJ1-3,TRBV20-1
CASSLLGSGETQYF,TGTGCCAGCAGTTTGTTGGGGTCGGGAGAGACCCAGTACTTC,-,many,TRBJ2-5,TRBV27
CARGPGYDRGTGELFF,TGTGCCAGGGGCCCCGGCTACGACAGGGGCACCGGGGAGCTGTTTTTT,TRBD1,few,TRBJ2-2,TRBV5-6
CASSTRLAGAIRNEQFF,TGTGCCAGTAGTACTCGACTAGCGGGTGCGATTCGGAATGAGCAGTTCTTC,TRBD2,many,TRBJ2-1,TRBV19
CASSQEVGWGGYTF,TGCGCCAGCAGCCAAGAGGTCGGGTGGGGCGGCTACACCTTC,-,many,TRBJ1-2,TRBV4-3
CASSLREANYGYTF,TGCGCCAGCAGCTTGAGGGAAGCTAACTATGGCTACACCTTC,-,many,TRBJ1-2,TRBV5-1
CSASGGYPNYGYTF,TGCAGTGCTAGCGGGGGTTACCCTAACTATGGCTACACCTTC,-,many,TRBJ1-2,TRBV20-1
CASSLQGYEQYF,TGTGCCAGCAGCTTACAGGGGTACGAGCAGTACTTC,-,many,TRBJ2-7,TRBV7-2
CASSADRAYEQYF,TGTGCCAGCAGTGCGGACAGAGCCTACGAGCAGTACTTC,-,many,TRBJ2-7,TRBV25-1
CASSARRDFENIQYF,TGCGCCAGCAGCGCTCGCCGGGACTTTGAAAACATTCAGTACTTC,-,many,TRBJ2-4,TRBV4-3
CASSLVTSGLPEQFF,TGCGCCAGCAGCTTGGTGACTAGCGGGTTACCCGAGCAGTTCTTC,TRBD2,many,TRBJ2-1,TRBV5-1
CSVALTSGGTGEQFF,TGCAGCGTGGCCTTAACTAGCGGGGGAACTGGTGAGCAGTTCTTC,TRBD2,medium-sized,TRBJ2-1,TRBV29-1
CASSPHIRARDYGYTF,TGTGCCAGCAGCCCCCACATCAGGGCTCGTGACTATGGCTACACCTTC,-,many,TRBJ1-2,TRBV5-8
CASSPGTGDGYTF,TGTGCCAGCAGCCCAGGGACAGGGGATGGCTACACCTTC,TRBD1,many,TRBJ1-2,TRBV9
CASSLIASPEAFF,TGTGCCAGCAGTTTAATTGCATCGCCTGAAGCTTTCTTT,-,many,TRBJ1-1,TRBV12-3/TRBV12-4
CSARALGGRGADTQYF,TGCAGTGCTAGAGCCCTAGGCGGGAGGGGAGCAGATACGCAGTATTTT,TRBD2,many,TRBJ2-3,TRBV20-1
CASSTGAGTKNIQYF,TGTGCCAGCAGTACAGGGGCCGGGACCAAAAACATTCAGTACTTC,TRBD1,many,TRBJ2-4,TRBV2
CASSLWTKNIQYF,TGTGCCAGCAGCTTATGGACCAAAAACATTCAGTACTTC,-,many,TRBJ2-4,TRBV11-2
CASSYNRFTDTQYF,TGTGCCAGCAGTTACAACAGATTCACAGATACGCAGTATTTT,-,many,TRBJ2-3,TRBV6-5
CASSYPTDQPGYTF,TGTGCCAGCAGCTACCCGACAGACCAACCGGGCTACACCTTC,-,many,TRBJ1-2,TRBV7-2
CAMGPGLLTEAFF,TGTGCCATGGGCCCGGGGCTCCTCACTGAAGCTTTCTTT,-,-,TRBJ1-1,TRBV5-5
CASSHDEREGTGELFF,TGTGCCAGCAGCCATGACGAGCGGGAGGGCACCGGGGAGCTGTTTTTT,TRBD2,-,TRBJ2-2,TRBV7-2
CASSVALHTGELFF,TGTGCCAGTAGTGTGGCCCTCCACACCGGGGAGCTGTTTTTT,-,-,TRBJ2-2,TRBV19
CASSLSVYRGRYTGELFF,TGTGCCAGCAGTTTATCCGTTTACAGGGGGCGCTACACCGGGGAGCTGTTTTTT,TRBD1,many,TRBJ2-2,TRBV28
CASSQGPRVREQYF,TGTGCCAGCAGCCAAGGACCCAGGGTGAGGGAGCAGTACTTC,-,medium-sized,TRBJ2-7,TRBV7-2
CAWIDFPPPSTDTQYF,TGTGCATGGATAGATTTTCCGCCCCCGAGCACAGATACGCAGTATTTT,-,many,TRBJ2-3,TRBV12-2
CASSLHPGSIADQPQHF,TGTGCCAGCAGCCTTCACCCAGGAAGCATAGCCGATCAGCCCCAGCATTTT,-,medium-sized,TRBJ1-5,TRBV5-5
CAMGSGVLPETQYF,TGTGCCATGGGCTCCGGGGTCCTTCCAGAGACCCAGTACTTC,-,-,TRBJ2-5,TRBV4-2
CASSLVWGLNTEAFF,TGCGCCAGCAGCTTGGTCTGGGGGTTAAACACTGAAGCTTTCTTT,-,many,TRBJ1-1,TRBV5-1
CASSEDRGREQYF,TGTGCCAGTAGTGAAGACAGGGGGCGAGAGCAGTACTTC,TRBD1,many,TRBJ2-7,TRBV19
CSARDYNSGQFF,TGCAGTGCTAGAGATTACAACTCGGGGCAGTTCTTC,-,many,TRBJ2-1,TRBV20-1
CASSKAYRGGNTEAFF,TGTGCCAGCAGTAAAGCCTACAGGGGGGGGAACACTGAAGCTTTCTTT,TRBD1,medium-sized,TRBJ1-1,TRBV12-3/TRBV12-4
CCVRGHAPGQPSISSYEQYF,TGCTGTGTTAGGGGCCATGCTCCGGGACAGCCAAGTATTAGCTCCTACGAGCAGTACTTC,TRBD1,once,TRBJ2-7,TRBV20-1
CASSPTSGRAGELFF,TGTGCCAGCAGCCCAACTAGCGGGAGGGCCGGGGAGCTGTTTTTT,TRBD2,many,TRBJ2-2,TRBV7-9
CASSLVGRANEKLFF,TGTGCCAGCAGCTTAGTCGGGAGGGCTAATGAAAAACTGTTTTTT,-,many,TRBJ1-4,TRBV11-2
CASSQGTSGGDEQFF,TGTGCCAGCAGCCAAGGGACTAGCGGGGGCGATGAGCAGTTCTTC,TRBD2,many,TRBJ2-1,TRBV3-1
CASSLQTGTTVGYTF,TGTGCCAGCAGTTTGCAGACAGGGACCACTGTGGGCTACACCTTC,TRBD1,many,TRBJ1-2,TRBV28
CASSLSLTGELFF,TGTGCCAGCAGTTTATCCCTCACCGGGGAGCTGTTTTTT,-,many,TRBJ2-2,TRBV27
CASGPLMAF,TGTGCCAGCGGGCCTCTCATGGCCTTC,-,medium-sized,TRBJ1-2,TRBV12-3/TRBV12-4
CASSPLASGAYNEQFF,TGTGCCAGCAGCCCGTTGGCTAGCGGGGCTTACAATGAGCAGTTCTTC,TRBD2,medium-sized,TRBJ2-1,TRBV7-6
CASSLGDRGYEQYF,TGTGCCAGCAGCTTAGGGGACAGGGGGTACGAGCAGTACTTC,TRBD1,many,TRBJ2-7,TRBV7-8
CASSPLLLSRREQYF,TGTGCCAGCAGCCCCCTACTCCTCTCTAGGAGAGAGCAGTACTTC,-,many,TRBJ2-7,TRBV7-2
CASSPGHGNTIYF,TGCGCCAGCAGCCCGGGACACGGAAACACCATATATTTT,-,many,TRBJ1-3,TRBV4-1
CASSGGGNYGYTF,TGTGCCAGCAGTGGAGGGGGGAACTATGGCTACACCTTC,-,many,TRBJ1-2,TRBV12-3/TRBV12-4
CASSYIGGWTNEQFF,TGTGCCAGCAGTTATATAGGGGGGTGGACGAATGAGCAGTTCTTC,-,many,TRBJ2-1,TRBV6-2/TRBV6-3
CASRFRGGELFF,TGTGCCAGCCGATTCCGGGGCGGGGAGCTGTTTTTT,-,medium-sized,TRBJ2-2,TRBV12-3/TRBV12-4
CASSPRTGKYQETQYF,TGTGCCAGCAGTCCCCGGACGGGAAAGTACCAAGAGACCCAGTACTTC,-,medium-sized,TRBJ2-5,TRBV6-5
CASTSHGLGSYEQYF,TGTGCCAGCACAAGTCATGGACTAGGTTCCTACGAGCAGTACTTC,TRBD2,many,TRBJ2-7,TRBV6-5
CASSGWRGTTRFRETQYF,TGTGCCAGCAGCGGATGGCGGGGGACAACCCGTTTCCGCGAGACCCAGTACTTC,-,many,TRBJ2-5,TRBV7-6
CASRPQGSYEQYF,TGTGCCAGCAGACCACAGGGCTCCTACGAGCAGTACTTC,-,many,TRBJ2-7,TRBV27
CASFGTSAQETQYF,TGTGCGTCGTTTGGGACTAGCGCCCAAGAGACCCAGTACTTC,TRBD2,-,TRBJ2-5,TRBV24-1
CAWGRGRQETQYF,TGTGCCTGGGGCAGGGGTAGGCAAGAGACCCAGTACTTC,-,many,TRBJ2-5,TRBV30
CASRGSPWTEAFF,TGTGCCAGCCGGGGGAGCCCTTGGACTGAAGCTTTCTTT,-,many,TRBJ1-1,TRBV28
CASSTSESGANVLTF,TGTGCCAGCAGCACCAGCGAATCTGGGGCCAACGTCCTGACTTTC,-,many,TRBJ2-6,TRBV7-9
CASSYLGQGNQPQHF,TGTGCCAGCAGTTACCTCGGACAGGGTAATCAGCCCCAGCATTTT,TRBD1,few,TRBJ1-5,TRBV6-2/TRBV6-3
CASSPLPRDYEQYF,TGTGCCAGCAGCCCCCTCCCCAGGGACTACGAGCAGTACTTC,-,many,TRBJ2-7,TRBV7-2